These 20 T cell receptor beta chains share one sample of origin, sequenced in a study of blood T cell repertoires in COVID-19. Profiled with immunoSEQ multiplex PCR; TCRdb holds only in-frame clones, not every one. This sample carries around 330,000 clones, more than 70% of them seen once, and the ten largest clones take about 1.5%. The sequenced sample was peripheral blood. Every receptor here comes from a woman aged 25-40 years with COVID-19, enrolled during active disease.

This sequence joins TRBV28 and TRBJ2-7; possibly TRBD2 for D (6 bases). Per the germline V gene, CDR1 is MDHEN and CDR2 is SYDVKM. The CDR3 runs to 16 residues. Trimming cost V 4 bases and J 2 bases, with 18 bases left between them. The CDR3 region is CASSSSGQVGPYEQYV. In DNA, the CDR3 is TGTGCCAGCAGTTCAAGCGGGCAGGTTGGCCCCTACGAGCAGTACGTC.

The rearrangement joins TRBV4-3 to TRBJ1-1; no clear D. Trimming cost V 1 base and J 6 bases, with 9 bases left between them. Germline assignment: CDR1 LGHNA and CDR2 YSLEER. The CDR3 consists of 13 residues. The CDR3 reads CASSQVGEAEAFF. The CDR3 bases are TGCGCCAGCAGCCAAGTTGGAGAAGCTGAAGCTTTCTTT.

The chain has TRBV11-3 and TRBJ1-4; TRBD1 agrees at 11 bases. V dropped 6 bases and J dropped 7; count of bases not matched to a gene: 4. The CDR3 has 14 amino acids. The germline gives CDR1 SGHNT, CDR2 YENEEA. CDR3 loop: CASSSDRGPEKLFF. CDR3 in DNA: TGTGCCAGCAGTTCGGACAGGGGGCCTGAAAAACTGTTTTTT.

V usage is TRBV5-4 and J usage is TRBJ2-3; 8 bases are a match to TRBD1. This CDR3 is 16 amino acids long. Germline V gives CDR1 SGHNT, CDR2 YYREEE (reference sequence). V shed 2 bases, J shed 0 bases, and the junction held 5 bases outside the gene matches. The chain's CDR3 is CASSFPTGGSTDTQYF. In nucleotides, the CDR3 is TGTGCCAGCAGCTTTCCTACAGGGGGTAGCACAGATACGCAGTATTTT.

The chain employs TRBV7-9 and TRBJ1-6, with D perhaps TRBD1 (6 bases). This CDR3 is built from 15 residues. CDR1 is SEHNR, CDR2 FQNEAQ, per germline (reference sequence). With 5 bases removed from V and 8 bases from J, the gap between germline ends came to 16 bases. CDR3 DNA: TGTGCCAGCAGCCCCCTCCGAGGGGGAGATTCACCCCTCCACTTT. The encoded protein is CASSPLRGGDSPLHF.

There are a few counts of this clone. The V gene is TRBV2, the J gene TRBJ2-1; D not certain. CDR1 SNHLY and CDR2 FYNNEI come from the germline V gene. V was clipped by 4 bases and J by 3 bases, with 4 bases between them. The CDR3 extends over 12 amino acids. This CDR3 reads CASSGGYNEQFF. The CDR3, as DNA: TGTGCCAGCAGTGGCGGCTACAATGAGCAGTTCTTC. Full variable domain (missing parts from reference TRBV2 and TRBJ2-1): EPEVTQTPSHQVTQMGQEVILRCVPISNHLYFYWYRQILGQKVEFLVSFYNNEISEKSEIFDDQFSVERPDGSNFTLKIRSTKLEDSAMYFCASSGGYNEQFFGPGTRLTVL.

The V call is TRBV29-1, the J call TRBJ2-2; D uncertain. Looked up from germline, CDR1 is SQVTM and CDR2 is ANQGSEA. The V end was cut by 4 bases, the J end by 6 bases, with 9 bases between. The CDR3 loop spans 12 amino acids. As DNA, the CDR3 is TGCAGCGTTGTGGGCAGGCCCGGGGAGCTGTTTTTT. Translating gives CSVVGRPGELFF.

The J gene is TRBJ1-1, the V gene TRBV2; perhaps TRBD1 as D (5 bases). The V end was cut by 3 bases, the J end by 7 bases, with 18 bases between. Germline assignment: CDR1 SNHLY and CDR2 FYNNEI. The CDR3 contains 15 residues. The CDR3 sequence: CASSDGPGGSGEAFF. The CDR3 DNA reads as TGTGCCAGCAGTGACGGCCCCGGGGGAAGCGGTGAAGCTTTCTTT. Filled out from reference TRBV2 and TRBJ1-1, the complete variable domain reads EPEVTQTPSHQVTQMGQEVILRCVPISNHLYFYWYRQILGQKVEFLVSFYNNEISEKSEIFDDQFSVERPDGSNFTLKIRSTKLEDSAMYFCASSDGPGGSGEAFFGQGTRLTVV.

This clone was seen only a few times. The chain carries TRBV2 and TRBJ1-5; D may be TRBD1 (6 bases). In germline, CDR1 is SNHLY, CDR2 FYNNEI. This CDR3 comprises 14 residues. Trimming removed 3 bases from V and 11 bases from J, with 17 bases in between. CDR3 nucleotides: TGTGCCAGCAGTGAGGGGATAGGGTCAGGGGCCCAGCATTTT. It is translated as CASSEGIGSGAQHF.

This chain connects TRBV5-1 to TRBJ2-2, with 8 bases that match TRBD1. V trimming: 4 bases; J trimming: 5 bases; junction bases outside the gene matches: 7. Germline V gene data show CDR1 as SGHRS and CDR2 as YFSETQ. This CDR3 region has 15 residues. The CDR3 region has the DNA TGCGCCAGCAGCCCTCGAACAGGGGGTACCGGGGAGCTGTTTTTT. This gives the protein CASSPRTGGTGELFF.

The gene calls are TRBV19 and TRBJ1-5; D is undetermined. Trimming pared 1 base from V and 3 bases from J, leaving 10 bases between. This CDR3 is built from 15 residues. Germline values: CDR1 LNHDA, CDR2 SQIVND (reference sequence). In DNA form, the CDR3 reads TGTGCCAGTAGTATAGGGGCAGGCCTCAATCAGCCCCAGCATTTT. This gives the protein CASSIGAGLNQPQHF.

In this sample, this clone turned up once. The chain couples TRBV6-2 or TRBV6-3 to TRBJ2-1, with TRBD2 identical over 7 bases. The CDR3 has 16 residues. The V and J ends lost 2 bases and 0 bases, in that order; junction bases with no gene match: 4. Per the germline V gene, CDR1 is MNHEY and CDR2 is SVGEGT. In DNA form, the CDR3 reads TGTGCCAGCAGTTACGGAAGGACTAGCTCCTACAATGAGCAGTTCTTC. Translation: CASSYGRTSSYNEQFF.

This chain connects TRBV7-2 to TRBJ1-2; 9 bases fit TRBD1. Per the germline V gene, CDR1 is SGHTA and CDR2 is FQGNSA. V shed 4 bases and J 4 bases; nucleotides not matched to a gene: 4. This CDR3 comprises 14 residues. CDR3 bases: TGTGCCAGCAGCTCGGACAGGGGAGGCTATGGCTACACCTTC. Translated: CASSSDRGGYGYTF.

V gene TRBV7-9 combines with J gene TRBJ2-6; D is ambiguous. CDR3 length: 17 amino acids. Trimming stripped 1 base from V and 1 base from J, with 11 bases between. Germline lookup yields CDR1 SEHNR and CDR2 FQNEAQ (reference sequence). This chain's CDR3 is CASSLGAGLSGANVLTF. In DNA form, the CDR3 reads TGTGCCAGCAGCTTAGGAGCAGGCCTTTCTGGGGCCAACGTCCTGACTTTC.

J is TRBJ1-2 and V is TRBV11-3, with D tentatively TRBD1 (5 bases). Germline V gene lookup returns CDR1 SGHNT and CDR2 YENEEA. CDR3 size: 14 residues. Trimming took off 6 bases at V and 3 bases at J, with 14 bases between the two ends. This chain's CDR3 is CASSPQTDYYGYTF. DNA of the CDR3: TGTGCCAGCAGTCCGCAGACAGATTACTATGGCTACACCTTC.

The rearrangement joins TRBV15 to TRBJ2-3; D might be TRBD2 (7 bases). The ends were cut back, 1 base at V and 1 base at J, with 12 bases in the middle. The V gene's germline CDR1 is LNHNV and CDR2 YYDKDF (reference sequence). There are 16 residues in the CDR3. The chain's CDR3 is CATSRGEGGRTDTQYF. The CDR3, as DNA: TGTGCCACCAGCAGAGGGGAGGGGGGGCGCACAGATACGCAGTATTTT. The entire variable domain, with the rest obtained from reference TRBV15 and TRBJ2-3, is as follows: DAMVIQNPRYQVTQFGKPVTLSCSQTLNHNVMYWYQQKSSQAPKLLFHYYDKDFNNEADTPDNFQSRRPNTSFCFLDIRSPGLGDTAMYLCATSRGEGGRTDTQYFGPGTRLTVL.

The chain carries TRBV7-9 and TRBJ2-7; 7 nucleotides agree with TRBD2. This CDR3 region has 11 residues. Germline trimming cut 1 base from V and 9 bases from J; bases unmatched to any gene: 0. Germline CDR1 is SEHNR and CDR2 is FQNEAQ (reference sequence). Here the CDR3 reads CASSLGEGQYF. CDR3 nucleotide sequence: TGTGCCAGCAGCTTAGGGGAGGGGCAGTACTTC.

The chain carries TRBV12-5 and TRBJ1-1, with TRBD1 identical over 7 bases. Germline V gives CDR1 LGHNT, CDR2 FRNRAP. The CDR3 length is 14 residues. V lost 4 bases and J lost 6; bases outside the gene matches: 8. The CDR3 sequence: CASGSPGQRAEAFF. Written as DNA, the CDR3 is TGTGCTAGTGGTTCGCCGGGACAGCGAGCTGAAGCTTTCTTT.

V is TRBV7-9 and J is TRBJ2-5, with D perhaps matching TRBD1 (6 bases). V lost 4 bases and J 1 base, leaving 13 bases between the germline ends. The CDR3 sequence is 15 residues long. Germline assignment: CDR1 SEHNR and CDR2 FQNEAQ (reference sequence). The CDR3: CASSSGTLAQETQYF. The CDR3 DNA reads TGTGCCAGCAGCTCAGGGACACTGGCCCAAGAGACCCAGTACTTC.

The gene calls are TRBV6-5 and TRBJ1-1, with 8 bases matching TRBD1. The germline CDR1 and CDR2 sequences are MNHEY and SVGAGI. The V and J ends lost 7 bases and 5 bases, in that order; junction bases with no gene match: 6. The CDR3 is 13 amino acids. CDR3 in DNA: TGTGCCAGCATCAGGGGGCTGGGGACTGAAGCTTTCTTT. Translating gives CASIRGLGTEAFF.